This T cell receptor (beta chain) was documented in a study of CD8+ T cells in alopecia areata. Overall study: Dosing with tofacitinib proceeded for 6 to 18 months, followed by 6 months off drug.

This clone came up a few times. One end of the junction is discordant with germline, which a read error may explain. There are 15 residues in the CDR3. CDR1 is SSHAT and CDR2 is FNYEAQ in the germline V gene (reference sequence). It was cDNA, reverse transcribed from extracted RNA, that served as the sequencing template. Data came from immunoSEQ multiplex PCR; TCRdb stores just in-frame clones and leaves some out. The sample consists of fewer than 200,000 clones, just over 65% of them appearing once. Sampling of alopecia areata patients yielded lesional scalp punch biopsies as well as peripheral blood.

The chain has TRBV7-7 and TRBJ2-5; TRBD1 is a possible D gene (6 bases). Source: CD8+ T cells sorted from blood, taken at week 0. The clonotype originates from a human donor with alopecia areata. The CDR3 protein is CASSLTLDRQETQYF. CDR3 in DNA: TGTGCTAGCAGCTTAACATTGGACAGACAAGAGACCCAGTACTTC.